This T cell receptor beta chain was observed in a study of vaccination effects on CD4 cells after COVID-19. Study at large: Post-vaccine sample collection fell at a median of 72 days after the second dose.

Worth noting for this clone: Antigen specificity is unknown.

The assay was immunoSEQ multiplex PCR, and TCRdb's table has in-frame clones only and misses some. Of fewer than 50,000 clones in the sample, around 80% were seen once. Germline trimming cut 4 bases from V and 5 bases from J; bases unmatched to any gene: 9. Germline V CDR1 and CDR2: SGHKS, YYEKEE (reference sequence). This CDR3 spans 15 amino acids. Antigen-specific CD4+ T cells expanded by the ViraFEST assay with viral peptide pools were then sequenced. Scientists isolated CD4+ T cells after an approximately ten-day culture period ended. Participants were given two doses of BNT162b2 or mRNA-1273 vaccine. Wells containing two million PBMC each were cultured with 10 IU/ml IL-2 and around 10 ug/ml peptides. Half the medium was replaced with IL-2 medium on days 3 and 7.

The source is a human donor who received a COVID-19 vaccine. Some clones in this sample may be carry-over from other donors' samples. Sequences were derived from CD4+ T cells from PBMCs cultured with HCoV-NL63 spike peptides, sampled after COVID-19 vaccination. The genes are TRBV5-5 and TRBJ2-5; 9 bases agree with TRBD2. CDR3 sequence reads: CASSPRGGTWETQYF. The CDR3 region has the DNA TGTGCCAGCAGCCCGCGGGGGGGGACCTGGGAGACCCAGTACTTC.